This is a list of T cell receptor beta chains from one sample in a study of blood T cell repertoires in COVID-19. Profiling relied on immunoSEQ multiplex PCR, and the TCRdb table lists in-frame clones only, not all of them. The sample yields over 150,000 clones, about 86% seen once. The sequenced material came from peripheral blood. The receptors here all came from a woman between 18 and 30 years old who had recovered from COVID-19. Each CDR3 is given with its conserved first and last residue. D genes are given only for firm matches. Where a row states a size, it is once, few, many or the class of an expanded clone; other rows omit it.

abundance | d_gene | len | j_gene | v_gene | CDR3aa | CDR3nt
- | - | 15 | TRBJ1-1 | TRBV11-2 | CASSLDPGGNTEAFF | TGTGCCAGCAGCTTAGACCCAGGAGGGAACACTGAAGCTTTCTTT
- | - | 13 | TRBJ1-4 | TRBV3-1/TRBV3-2 | CASSQGPYEGVSF | TGTGCCAGCAGCCAAGGGCCCTACGAGGGTGTGTCTTTT
- | TRBD1 | 16 | TRBJ2-2 | TRBV18 | CASSPAQGVVTGELFF | TGTGCCAGCTCCCCCGCTCAGGGGGTGGTCACCGGGGAGCTGTTTTTT
- | - | 14 | TRBJ2-7 | TRBV5-1 | CASSLGQVSYEQYF | TGCGCCAGCAGCTTGGGCCAGGTCTCCTACGAGCAGTACTTC
- | TRBD1 | 18 | TRBJ2-6 | TRBV7-8 | CASSLRQGPISGANVLTF | TGTGCCAGCAGCTTACGACAGGGGCCGATCTCTGGGGCCAACGTCCTGACTTTC
- | TRBD2 | 15 | TRBJ2-1 | TRBV27 | CASSLAGLVTNEQFF | TGTGCCAGCAGTTTAGCGGGACTAGTCACCAATGAGCAGTTCTTC
- | TRBD2 | 16 | TRBJ2-3 | TRBV24-1 | CATSDWGTSGGDTQYF | TGTGCCACCAGTGATTGGGGGACTAGCGGGGGAGATACGCAGTATTTT
few | TRBD1 | 14 | TRBJ2-7 | TRBV6-5 | CASSLTGGPYEQYF | TGTGCCAGCAGTTTAACAGGGGGTCCCTACGAGCAGTACTTC
- | TRBD1 | 14 | TRBJ2-1 | TRBV18 | CASSPGTGPNEQFF | TGTGCCAGCTCACCCGGGACAGGGCCCAATGAGCAGTTCTTC
- | - | 16 | TRBJ2-2 | TRBV9 | CASSVFGRGSTGELFF | TGTGCCAGCAGCGTATTTGGCAGGGGATCCACCGGGGAGCTGTTTTTT
- | TRBD1 | 15 | TRBJ1-2 | TRBV19 | CASSDRGSGRKGYTF | TGTGCCAGCTCGGACAGGGGGTCCGGGCGAAAGGGCTACACCTTC
- | TRBD1 | 18 | TRBJ2-2 | TRBV19 | CASIRTGIGTANTGELFF | TGTGCCAGTATTAGGACAGGGATTGGGACCGCGAACACCGGGGAGCTGTTTTTT
- | TRBD1 | 14 | TRBJ2-4 | TRBV27 | CASSQRQGADIQYF | TGTGCCAGCAGTCAGAGGCAGGGGGCTGACATTCAGTACTTC
- | - | 16 | TRBJ1-6 | TRBV27 | CASSLAPSSYNSPLHF | TGTGCCAGCAGTTTAGCTCCGAGCTCCTATAATTCACCCCTCCACTTT
once | - | 11 | TRBJ1-5 | TRBV2 | CASGSAQPQHF | TGTGCCAGCGGCAGTGCTCAGCCCCAGCATTTT
- | - | 14 | TRBJ1-2 | TRBV2 | CASSELVRARGYTF | TGTGCCAGCAGTGAATTGGTGAGGGCTCGGGGCTACACCTTC
- | - | 14 | TRBJ2-6 | TRBV25-1 | CASRGGERANVLTF | TGTGCCAGCAGGGGCGGGGAACGAGCCAACGTCCTGACTTTC
once | - | 8 | TRBJ1-2 | TRBV9 | CASGPDTF | TGTGCCAGCGGCCCTGACACCTTC
once | - | 15 | TRBJ1-4 | TRBV9 | CASSSTGTRGEKLFF | TGTGCCAGCAGCTCCACGGGGACAAGGGGAGAAAAACTGTTTTTT
- | - | 14 | TRBJ2-7 | TRBV14 | CASSQEGESYEQYF | TGTGCCAGCAGCCAAGAGGGAGAGAGTTACGAGCAGTACTTC
- | - | 12 | TRBJ2-3 | TRBV6-5 | CATEPEVGTQYF | TGTGCCACCGAACCCGAGGTCGGTACGCAGTATTTT
- | - | 14 | TRBJ1-1 | TRBV20-1 | CSASSGQTNTEAFF | TGCAGTGCTAGTTCGGGACAAACGAACACTGAAGCTTTCTTT
- | TRBD1 | 15 | TRBJ1-3 | TRBV5-4 | CASSRDSLSGNTIYF | TGTGCCAGCAGCCGGGACAGCCTGTCCGGAAACACCATATATTTT
- | TRBD1 | 15 | TRBJ2-3 | TRBV9 | CASSASGTGLRTQYF | TGTGCCAGCAGCGCGTCCGGGACAGGGTTGAGAACGCAGTATTTT
- | TRBD1 | 13 | TRBJ2-5 | TRBV11-1 | CASSSTGAETQYF | TGTGCCAGCAGTTCGACAGGGGCCGAGACCCAGTACTTC
- | TRBD2 | 15 | TRBJ2-2 | TRBV5-4 | CASSFSGRVGGELFF | TGTGCCAGCAGCTTTAGCGGGAGAGTCGGCGGGGAGCTGTTTTTT
- | - | 13 | TRBJ1-1 | TRBV30 | CAWSKGGDTEAFF | TGTGCCTGGAGTAAGGGGGGGGACACTGAAGCTTTCTTT
- | - | 13 | TRBJ2-3 | TRBV29-1 | CSVEGGPPDTQYF | TGCAGCGTTGAGGGGGGTCCTCCAGATACGCAGTATTTT
- | - | 15 | TRBJ1-1 | TRBV5-4 | CASSLVQNMNTEAFF | TGTGCCAGCAGCTTGGTACAGAACATGAACACTGAAGCTTTCTTT
- | - | 15 | TRBJ2-5 | TRBV19 | CASSIGGLDQETQYF | TGTGCCAGTAGTATCGGAGGTCTCGACCAAGAGACCCAGTACTTC
many | TRBD2 | 14 | TRBJ2-1 | TRBV6-2/TRBV6-3 | CASSSGTSAQEQFF | TGTGCCAGCAGTTCCGGGACTAGCGCTCAGGAGCAGTTCTTC
- | - | 15 | TRBJ2-3 | TRBV6-2/TRBV6-3 | CASSYRPARGDTQYF | TGTGCCAGCAGTTACCGGCCCGCTAGGGGAGATACGCAGTATTTT
- | - | 14 | TRBJ1-6 | TRBV6-6 | CASSYSLYNSPLHF | TGTGCCAGCAGTTACAGCTTATATAATTCACCCCTCCACTTT
- | - | 14 | TRBJ1-1 | TRBV11-2 | CASSLVGGNTEAFF | TGTGCCAGCAGCTTAGTTGGAGGGAACACTGAAGCTTTCTTT
- | - | 14 | TRBJ2-1 | TRBV6-2/TRBV6-3 | CASSLVGVYNEQFF | TGTGCCAGCAGTTTGGTGGGAGTCTACAATGAGCAGTTCTTC
- | TRBD1 | 16 | TRBJ1-1 | TRBV10-3 | CAISLQGVGTGTEAFF | TGTGCCATCAGCTTACAGGGGGTTGGAACTGGCACTGAAGCTTTCTTT
- | TRBD1 | 15 | TRBJ1-1 | TRBV19 | CASSPTQGARTEAFF | TGTGCCAGTAGTCCAACACAGGGGGCAAGAACTGAAGCTTTCTTT
- | TRBD2 | 15 | TRBJ2-3 | TRBV6-5 | CASSQRGRSTDTQYF | TGTGCCAGCAGTCAGCGGGGGCGAAGCACAGATACGCAGTATTTT
once | - | 11 | TRBJ2-1 | TRBV5-4 | CASSGSNEQFF | TGTGCCAGCAGCGGCTCCAATGAGCAGTTCTTC
- | TRBD2 | 13 | TRBJ2-3 | TRBV29-1 | CSVAREGTDTQYF | TGCAGCGTTGCGCGGGAGGGGACAGATACGCAGTATTTT
- | - | 13 | TRBJ1-1 | TRBV18 | CASSPPGITEAFF | TGTGCCAGCTCACCTCCCGGGATCACTGAAGCTTTCTTT
- | - | 15 | TRBJ1-3 | TRBV5-5 | CASSLTDSGGNTIYF | TGTGCCAGCAGCTTGACGGACAGTGGCGGAAACACCATATATTTT
few | TRBD1 | 15 | TRBJ1-1 | TRBV4-1 | CASSLTDRADTEAFF | TGCGCCAGCAGCCTAACGGACAGGGCCGACACTGAAGCTTTCTTT
few | TRBD1 | 15 | TRBJ1-4 | TRBV19 | CASSTRGQGNEKLFF | TGTGCCAGTAGTACCCGGGGACAGGGGAATGAAAAACTGTTTTTT
once | - | 13 | TRBJ2-1 | TRBV19 | CASSIGDSFEQFF | TGTGCCAGTAGTATAGGTGACAGCTTTGAGCAGTTCTTC
- | TRBD1 | 15 | TRBJ1-2 | TRBV2 | CASTPDRGGRYGYTF | TGTGCCAGTACTCCCGACAGGGGAGGGCGATATGGCTACACCTTC
- | - | 15 | TRBJ2-2 | TRBV7-9 | CASSLILAVTGELFF | TGTGCCAGCAGCCTGATCCTAGCAGTCACCGGGGAGCTGTTTTTT
- | TRBD2 | 15 | TRBJ2-6 | TRBV19 | CASRGGNSGANVLTF | TGTGCCAGTAGGGGAGGGAACTCTGGGGCCAACGTCCTGACTTTC
- | - | 15 | TRBJ2-5 | TRBV7-2 | CASSLGLADQETQYF | TGTGCCAGCAGCTTAGGGCTAGCAGACCAAGAGACCCAGTACTTC
- | TRBD1 | 13 | TRBJ2-5 | TRBV18 | CASSGQGPKTQYF | TGTGCCAGCTCAGGACAGGGCCCGAAGACCCAGTACTTC